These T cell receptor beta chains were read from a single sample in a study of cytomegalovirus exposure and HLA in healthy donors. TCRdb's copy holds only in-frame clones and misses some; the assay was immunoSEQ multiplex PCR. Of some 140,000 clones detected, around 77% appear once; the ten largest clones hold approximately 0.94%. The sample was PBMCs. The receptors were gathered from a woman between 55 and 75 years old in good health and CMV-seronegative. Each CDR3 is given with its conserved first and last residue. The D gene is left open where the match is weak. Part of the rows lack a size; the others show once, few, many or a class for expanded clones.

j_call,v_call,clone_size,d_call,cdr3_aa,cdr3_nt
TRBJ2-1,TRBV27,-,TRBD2,CASSPPASGIYNEQFF,TGTGCCAGCAGTCCTCCGGCTAGCGGTATCTACAATGAGCAGTTCTTC
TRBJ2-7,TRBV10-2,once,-,CASRDNRVSSYEQYF,TGCGCCAGCAGAGATAACAGGGTGAGCTCCTACGAGCAGTACTTC
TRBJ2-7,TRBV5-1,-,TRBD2,CASSLAPRGNEQYF,TGCGCCAGCAGCTTGGCCCCGCGGGGGAACGAGCAGTACTTC
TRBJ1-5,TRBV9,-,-,CASSEGGNQPQHF,TGTGCCAGCAGTGAGGGTGGCAATCAGCCCCAGCATTTT
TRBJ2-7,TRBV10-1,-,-,CASSERGGSYEQYF,TGCGCCAGCAGTGAGCGTGGAGGCTCCTACGAGCAGTACTTC
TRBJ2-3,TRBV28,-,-,CASSPIRESTSTDTQYF,TGTGCCAGCAGTCCCATCCGAGAGTCCACTAGCACAGATACGCAGTATTTT
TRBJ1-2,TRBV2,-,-,CASSAADGSQAKGYTF,TGTGCCAGCAGTGCGGCCGACGGCTCTCAGGCGAAGGGCTACACCTTC
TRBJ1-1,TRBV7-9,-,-,CASSYESGHPNTEAFF,TGTGCCAGCAGCTACGAATCGGGACACCCGAACACTGAAGCTTTCTTT
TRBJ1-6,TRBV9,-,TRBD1,CASSVEGQAIYNSPLHF,TGTGCCAGCAGCGTTGAGGGACAGGCGATTTATAATTCACCCCTCCACTTT
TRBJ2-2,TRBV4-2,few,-,CASSQAPQGITGELFF,TGTGCCAGCAGCCAAGCTCCACAGGGTATCACCGGGGAGCTGTTTTTT
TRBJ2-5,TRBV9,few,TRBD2,CASSPRAGGPGETQYF,TGTGCCAGCAGCCCCCGCGCGGGAGGGCCGGGCGAGACCCAGTACTTC
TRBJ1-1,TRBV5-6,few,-,CASSFRDGTEAFF,TGTGCCAGCAGCTTTAGAGATGGCACTGAAGCTTTCTTT
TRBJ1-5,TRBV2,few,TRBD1,CASSEDGTGGQPQHF,TGTGCCAGCAGTGAGGATGGGACAGGAGGTCAGCCCCAGCATTTT
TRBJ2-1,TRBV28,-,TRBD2,CASSIGAGTNEQFF,TGTGCCAGCAGCATCGGAGCGGGGACGAATGAGCAGTTCTTC
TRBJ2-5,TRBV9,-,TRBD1,CASKGASGETQYF,TGTGCCAGCAAGGGGGCCAGCGGAGAGACCCAGTACTTC
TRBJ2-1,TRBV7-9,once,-,CASSPPGQIDNEQFF,TGTGCCAGCAGCCCCCCTGGACAGATAGACAATGAGCAGTTCTTC
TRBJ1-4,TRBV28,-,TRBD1,CASSLDRGREKLFF,TGTGCCAGCAGTTTGGACAGGGGGAGGGAAAAACTGTTTTTT
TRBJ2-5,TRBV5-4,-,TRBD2,CASSSGGGRASREQYF,TGTGCCAGCAGCTCGGGGGGGGGCCGCGCCTCACGGGAGCAGTACTTC
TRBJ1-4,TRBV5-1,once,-,CASSWGTAANEKLFF,TGCGCCAGCAGCTGGGGGACTGCAGCTAATGAAAAACTGTTTTTT
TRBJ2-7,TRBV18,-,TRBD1,CASSWTGRSYEQYF,TGTGCCAGCTCATGGACAGGGAGGTCCTACGAGCAGTACTTC
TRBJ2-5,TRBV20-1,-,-,CSASLAETQYF,TGCAGTGCTAGCCTAGCGGAGACCCAGTACTTC
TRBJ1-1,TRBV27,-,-,CASSQSRDLDTEAFF,TGTGCCAGCAGCCAAAGCAGGGATCTGGACACTGAAGCTTTCTTT
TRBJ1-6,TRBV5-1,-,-,CASSFGRTGRSPLHF,TGCGCCAGCAGCTTTGGGAGGACGGGCAGATCACCCCTCCACTTT
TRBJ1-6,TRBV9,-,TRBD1,CASSPGQGKNSPLHF,TGTGCCAGCAGCCCCGGACAGGGAAAAAATTCACCCCTCCACTTT
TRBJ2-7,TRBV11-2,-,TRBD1,CASSLAWTGAYEQYF,TGTGCCAGCAGCTTAGCGTGGACAGGAGCCTACGAGCAGTACTTC
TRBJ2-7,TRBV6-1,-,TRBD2,CASNRPGGRRNEQYF,TGTGCCAGCAACCGCCCGGGGGGGCGGAGGAACGAGCAGTACTTC
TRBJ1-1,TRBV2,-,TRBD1,CASTPGTVNTEAFF,TGTGCCAGCACGCCCGGGACAGTGAACACTGAAGCTTTCTTT
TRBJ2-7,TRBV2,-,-,CASMEAVPQRTYEQYF,TGTGCCAGCATGGAGGCGGTCCCACAGAGGACCTACGAGCAGTACTTC
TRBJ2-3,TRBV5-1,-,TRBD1,CASSLGGGADTQYF,TGCGCCAGCAGCTTGGGAGGGGGCGCAGATACGCAGTATTTT
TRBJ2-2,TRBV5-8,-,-,CASSFSHRGTNTGELFF,TGTGCCAGCAGCTTTTCTCACCGGGGAACGAACACCGGGGAGCTGTTTTTT